Below, one T cell receptor (beta chain) is given with its context. The sample belongs to a study of T-cell memory formation after mild COVID-19. Each CDR3 protein is one row after TCRdb ran MiXCR on the 5' RACE reads. The data hold around 370,000 distinct CDR3 sequences, with around 20% observed a single time. Sequencing input: PBMCs or a T cell subset sorted from them (not recorded which). The sequence derives from an adult woman who had mild COVID-19 (a few samples of this study predate the infection). Cell type and time point are not known.

CDR3 bases: TGTGCCAGCAGTGAAGGCGGCGGGAGGGAGACCCAGTACTTC. It encodes CASSEGGGRETQYF. The chain has TRBV2 and TRBJ2-5; TRBD2 matches 8 bases. The CDR3 has 14 amino acids. The germline V gene encodes CDR1 SNHLY and CDR2 FYNNEI. V lost 1 base and J lost 5; bases outside the gene matches: 3.